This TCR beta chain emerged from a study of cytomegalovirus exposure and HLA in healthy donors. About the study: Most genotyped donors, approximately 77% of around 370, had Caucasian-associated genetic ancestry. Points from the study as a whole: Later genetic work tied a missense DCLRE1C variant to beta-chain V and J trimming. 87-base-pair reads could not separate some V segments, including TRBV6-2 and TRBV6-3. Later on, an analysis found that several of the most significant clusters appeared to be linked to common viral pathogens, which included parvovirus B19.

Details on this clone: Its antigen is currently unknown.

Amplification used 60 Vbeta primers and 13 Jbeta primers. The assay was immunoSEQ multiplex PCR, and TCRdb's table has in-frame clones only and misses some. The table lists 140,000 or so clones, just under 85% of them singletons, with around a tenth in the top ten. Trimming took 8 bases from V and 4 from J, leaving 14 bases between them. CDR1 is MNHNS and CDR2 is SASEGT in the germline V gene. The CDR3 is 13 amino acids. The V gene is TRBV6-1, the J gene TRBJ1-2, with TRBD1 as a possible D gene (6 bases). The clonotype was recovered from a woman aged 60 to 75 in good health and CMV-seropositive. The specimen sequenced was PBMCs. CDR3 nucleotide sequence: TGTGCCAGCGGACGGGGGGGCGGCTATGGCTACACCTTC. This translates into CASGRGGGYGYTF.